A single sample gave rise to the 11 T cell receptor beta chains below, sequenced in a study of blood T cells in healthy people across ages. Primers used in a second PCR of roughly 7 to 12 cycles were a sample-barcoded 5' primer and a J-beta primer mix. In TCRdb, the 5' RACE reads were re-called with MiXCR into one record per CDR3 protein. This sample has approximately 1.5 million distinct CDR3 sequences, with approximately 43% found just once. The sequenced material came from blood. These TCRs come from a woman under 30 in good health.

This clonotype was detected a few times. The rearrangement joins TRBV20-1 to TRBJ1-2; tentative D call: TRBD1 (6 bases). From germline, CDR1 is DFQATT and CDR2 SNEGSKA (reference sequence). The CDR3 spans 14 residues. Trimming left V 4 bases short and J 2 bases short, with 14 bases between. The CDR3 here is CSAMGGGENYGYTF. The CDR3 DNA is TGCAGTGCTATGGGAGGGGGAGAAAACTATGGCTACACCTTC.

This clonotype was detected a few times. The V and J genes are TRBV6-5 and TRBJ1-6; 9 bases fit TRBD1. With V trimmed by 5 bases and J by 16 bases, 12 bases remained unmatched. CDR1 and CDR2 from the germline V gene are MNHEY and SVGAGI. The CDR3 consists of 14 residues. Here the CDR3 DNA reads TGTGCCAGCAGTGCGAGCCCCAACAGGGGGCTACTCCACTTT. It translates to CASSASPNRGLLHF.

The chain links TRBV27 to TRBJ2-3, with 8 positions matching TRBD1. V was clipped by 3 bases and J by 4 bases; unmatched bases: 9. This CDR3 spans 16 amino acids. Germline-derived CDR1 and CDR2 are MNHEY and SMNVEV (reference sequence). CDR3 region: CASSFRGPTSSDTQYF. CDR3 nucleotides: TGTGCCAGCAGTTTCAGGGGGCCAACTAGTTCAGATACGCAGTATTTT.

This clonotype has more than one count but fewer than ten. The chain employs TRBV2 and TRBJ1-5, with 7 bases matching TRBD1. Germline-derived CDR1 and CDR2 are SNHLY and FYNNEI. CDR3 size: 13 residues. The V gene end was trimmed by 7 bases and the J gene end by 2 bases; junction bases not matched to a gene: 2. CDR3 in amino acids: CASNDRGNQPQHF. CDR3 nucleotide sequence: TGTGCCAGCAACGACAGGGGCAATCAGCCCCAGCATTTT.

The CDR3 nucleotides read TGTGCTAGTGGTTGGGATCGACAGAGTCAAGAGACCCAGTACTTC. It codes for CASGWDRQSQETQYF. The V call is TRBV12-5, the J call TRBJ2-5, with a possible D match to TRBD1 (5 bases). The CDR3 spans 15 residues. Trimming stripped 4 bases from V and 2 bases from J, with 14 bases between. Germline CDR1 is LGHNT and CDR2 is FRNRAP.

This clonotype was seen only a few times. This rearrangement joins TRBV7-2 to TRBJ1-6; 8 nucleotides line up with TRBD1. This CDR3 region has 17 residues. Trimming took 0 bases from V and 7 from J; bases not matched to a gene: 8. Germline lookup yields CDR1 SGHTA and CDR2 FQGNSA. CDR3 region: CASSLAGAGTGNSPLHF. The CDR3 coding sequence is TGTGCCAGCAGCTTAGCAGGGGCCGGGACAGGAAATTCACCCCTCCACTTT.

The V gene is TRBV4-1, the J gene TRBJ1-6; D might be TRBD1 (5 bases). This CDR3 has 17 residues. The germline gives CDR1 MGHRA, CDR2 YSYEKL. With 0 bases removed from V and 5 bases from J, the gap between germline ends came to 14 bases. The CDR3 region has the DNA TGCGCCAGCAGCCAAGATGGGTTCGGGGGAAATAATTCACCCCTCCACTTT. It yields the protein CASSQDGFGGNNSPLHF.

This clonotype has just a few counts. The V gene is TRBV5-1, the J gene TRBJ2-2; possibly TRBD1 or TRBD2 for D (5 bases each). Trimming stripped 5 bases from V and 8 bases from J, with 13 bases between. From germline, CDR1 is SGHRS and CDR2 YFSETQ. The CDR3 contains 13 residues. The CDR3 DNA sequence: TGCGCCAGCAGTTGGGACGGAGGAGGGGAGCTGTTTTTT. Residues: CASSWDGGGELFF.

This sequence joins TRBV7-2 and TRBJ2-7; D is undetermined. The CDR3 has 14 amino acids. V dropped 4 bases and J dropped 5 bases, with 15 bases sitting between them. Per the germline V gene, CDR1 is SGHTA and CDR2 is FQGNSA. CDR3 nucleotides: TGTGCCAGCAGCTATATGGGCCATGAACACGAGCAGTACTTC. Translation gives CASSYMGHEHEQYF. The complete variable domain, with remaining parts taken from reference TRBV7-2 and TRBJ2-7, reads GAGVSQSPSNKVTEKGKDVELRCDPISGHTALYWYRQSLGQGLEFLIYFQGNSAPDKSGLPSDRFSAERTGGSVSTLTIQRTQQEDSAVYLCASSYMGHEHEQYFGPGTRLTVT.

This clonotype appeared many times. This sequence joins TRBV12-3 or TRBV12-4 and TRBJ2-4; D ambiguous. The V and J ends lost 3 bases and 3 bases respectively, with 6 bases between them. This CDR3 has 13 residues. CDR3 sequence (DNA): TGTGCCAGCAGTTTGGGGATCAAAAACATTCAGTACTTC. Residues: CASSLGIKNIQYF.

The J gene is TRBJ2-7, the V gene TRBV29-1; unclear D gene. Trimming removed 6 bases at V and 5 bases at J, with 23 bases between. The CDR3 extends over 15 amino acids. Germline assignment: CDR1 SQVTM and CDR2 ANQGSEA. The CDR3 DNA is TGCAGCGTCGGGCCGGCCCGAACCTCACGGGACGAGCAGTACTTC. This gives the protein CSVGPARTSRDEQYF.